Below are 6 T cell receptor beta chains sequenced from a single sample in a study of post-analysis software for immune sequencing data. Study results and caveats: Controls had lower frequencies than patients of about five TRBV segments, which included TRBV5-6, TRBV5-1 and TRBV20-1.

Their recognized antigens are unknown. TCR beta cDNA libraries included unique molecular identifiers. TCRdb ran MiXCR on the PCR reads and lists one entry per CDR3 protein. The table includes fewer than 600,000 distinct CDR3 sequences, 40% to 55% detected once. The sample consisted of blood. These TCRs come from a girl between 5 and 17 years old with multiple sclerosis.

With regard to this clonotype: At one end, the junction sequence differs from germline, possibly due to a read error. The chain couples TRBV7-2 to TRBJ2-1; 9 bases agree with TRBD2. Looked up from germline, CDR1 is SGHTA and CDR2 is FQGNSA. The CDR3 loop spans 16 amino acids. CDR3 nucleotide sequence: TGTGCTAGCAGCTTAAGGAAGACTAGCGGAAACAATGAGCAGTTCTTC. This sequence encodes CASSLRKTSGNNEQFF.

This sequence joins TRBV4-1 and TRBJ2-7; the match to TRBD2 covers 12 bases. Germline CDR1 reads MGHRA; CDR2 reads YSYEKL. Unmatched junction bases numbered 10, after V lost 3 bases and J lost 7 bases. There are 16 residues in the CDR3. CDR3 coding DNA: TGCGCCAGCAGCCATGCCCTGACTAGCGGGAGTCGGGAGCAGTACTTC. Its translation: CASSHALTSGSREQYF.

This clonotype occurred a few times. This chain links TRBV6-5 with TRBJ2-5; a possible D gene is TRBD2 (5 bases). The length of the CDR3 is 15 residues. V lost 3 bases, J lost 1 base, and 12 bases lay in between. CDR1 and CDR2 (germline): MNHEY, SVGAGI. The CDR3 DNA is TGTGCCAGCAGTTATAACGGCGGAGGCCAAGAGACCCAGTACTTC. As protein: CASSYNGGGQETQYF.

The chain links TRBV10-3 to TRBJ2-4; TRBD1 matches at 9 bases. The CDR3 has 18 amino acids. Trimming at V came to 8 bases and at J to 0 bases, leaving 14 bases not matched to a gene. Germline CDR1 is ENHRY and CDR2 is SYGVKD. The CDR3 region is CAIGPGTGSSLAKNIQYF. The CDR3 coding sequence is TGTGCCATCGGGCCCGGGACAGGGTCCTCTCTAGCCAAAAACATTCAGTACTTC.

Only a few counts were recorded for this clonotype. This chain links TRBV6-2 or TRBV6-3 with TRBJ2-5, with D perhaps given as TRBD1 or TRBD2 (5 bases each). The germline V gene encodes CDR1 MNHEY and CDR2 SVGEGT. CDR3 size: 12 residues. V lost 7 bases, J lost 5 bases, and 11 bases lay in between. For the CDR3, the DNA is TGTGCCAGCACCCCTGGGGGTGAGACCCAGTACTTC. It codes for CASTPGGETQYF.

The chain links TRBV18 to TRBJ2-2; 7 positions agree with TRBD2. V was pared by 4 bases and J by 1 base, with 6 bases of the junction left unmatched. Per the germline V gene, CDR1 is KGHSH and CDR2 is LQKENI. This CDR3 is built from 16 residues. The DNA of the CDR3 is TGTGCCAGCTCACGAGACAGCGGGAAGAACACCGGGGAGCTGTTTTTT. Encoded protein: CASSRDSGKNTGELFF.